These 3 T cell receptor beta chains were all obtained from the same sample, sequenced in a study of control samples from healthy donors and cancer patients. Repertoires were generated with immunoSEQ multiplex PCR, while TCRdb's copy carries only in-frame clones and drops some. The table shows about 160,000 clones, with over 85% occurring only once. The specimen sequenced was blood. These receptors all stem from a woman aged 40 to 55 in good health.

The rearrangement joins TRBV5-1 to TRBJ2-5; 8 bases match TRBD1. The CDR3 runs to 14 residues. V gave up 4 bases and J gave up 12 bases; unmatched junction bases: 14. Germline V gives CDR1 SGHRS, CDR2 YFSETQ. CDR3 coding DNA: TGCGCCAGCAGCATAAGAACGGCAGGGGGCGCCGAGTACTTC. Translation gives CASSIRTAGGAEYF.

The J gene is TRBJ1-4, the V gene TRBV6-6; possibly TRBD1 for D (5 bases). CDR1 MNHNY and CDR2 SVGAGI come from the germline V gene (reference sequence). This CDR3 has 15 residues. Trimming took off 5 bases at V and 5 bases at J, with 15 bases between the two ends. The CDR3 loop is CASSKGRDRNEKLFF. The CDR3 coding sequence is TGTGCCAGCAGTAAGGGGCGGGACCGAAATGAAAAACTGTTTTTT.

The CDR3 DNA is TGTGCCAGCAGCACCCGGGACCAGAGCACAGATACGCAGTATTTT. It is translated as CASSTRDQSTDTQYF. V usage is TRBV9 and J usage is TRBJ2-3; D might be TRBD1 or TRBD2, each matching 5 bases. CDR1 SGDLS and CDR2 YYNGEE come from the germline V gene. Between the trimmed V and J ends, which lost 4 bases and 0 bases, there was a span of 12 bases. The CDR3 loop spans 15 amino acids.